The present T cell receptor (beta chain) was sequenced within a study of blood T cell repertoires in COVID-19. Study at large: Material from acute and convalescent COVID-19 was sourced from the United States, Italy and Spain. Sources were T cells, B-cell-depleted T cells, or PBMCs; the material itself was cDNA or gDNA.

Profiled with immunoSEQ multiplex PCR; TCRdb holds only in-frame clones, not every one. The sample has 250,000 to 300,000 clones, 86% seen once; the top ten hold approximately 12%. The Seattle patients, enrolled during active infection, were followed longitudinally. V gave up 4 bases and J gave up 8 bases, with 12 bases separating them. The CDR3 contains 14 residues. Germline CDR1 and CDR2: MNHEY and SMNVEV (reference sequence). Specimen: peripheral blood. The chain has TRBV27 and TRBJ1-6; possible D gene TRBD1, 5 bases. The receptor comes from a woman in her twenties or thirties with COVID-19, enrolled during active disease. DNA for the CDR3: TGTGCCAGCAGTTCGCGGGGGGGGGATTCACCCCTCCACTTT. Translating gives CASSSRGGDSPLHF.